Following are 20 T cell receptor beta chains from one sample sequenced in a study of blood T cell repertoires in COVID-19. Assay: immunoSEQ multiplex PCR; the TCRdb copy retains only in-frame clones and omits some. In the table there are approximately 350,000 clones, more than 75% of which are singletons. The sequenced sample consisted of peripheral blood. The source is a woman younger than 30 who had recovered from COVID-19.

This clone was observed a single time. The J gene is TRBJ1-3, the V gene TRBV3-1 (or the pseudogene TRBV3-2); 9 bases are shared with TRBD1. J was trimmed by 4 bases and V by 4 bases; bases with no gene match: 20. From germline, CDR1 is LGHDT and CDR2 YNNKEL (reference sequence). The length of the CDR3 is 20 residues. The CDR3 bases are TGTGCCAGCAGCCCTATTTTCTCCCCGGCCGGGACAGGGTGGGGAAACACCATATATTTT. It yields the protein CASSPIFSPAGTGWGNTIYF.

This clone has a single count. The rearrangement uses TRBV5-4 and TRBJ2-1; perhaps TRBD1 as D (5 bases). Trimming took 2 bases from V and 9 from J, leaving 12 bases between them. This CDR3 region has 13 residues. CDR1 is SGHNT, CDR2 YYREEE, per germline (reference sequence). The CDR3, as DNA: TGTGCCAGCAGCTTTCTTGGGGCCGGTGAGCAGTTCTTC. This translates into CASSFLGAGEQFF.

J is TRBJ2-2 and V is TRBV28; D unresolved. The length of the CDR3 is 14 residues. V was clipped by 5 bases and J by 3 bases, with 10 bases between them. The germline V gene has CDR1 MDHEN and CDR2 SYDVKM. In DNA, the CDR3 is TGTGCCAGCAGTGCCCACTTAGACACCGGGGAGCTGTTTTTT. Encoded protein: CASSAHLDTGELFF.

The chain recombines TRBV6-5 with TRBJ2-3; 9 bases align to TRBD2. Germline assignment: CDR1 MNHEY and CDR2 SVGAGI. V lost 6 bases to trimming and J lost 6 bases; unmatched junction nucleotides: 7. The CDR3 sequence is 14 residues long. CDR3 in amino acids: CASSSGLALDTQYF. For the CDR3, the DNA is TGTGCCAGCAGCTCAGGACTAGCGCTCGATACGCAGTATTTT.

The chain recombines TRBV12-2 with TRBJ1-3. TRBV12-2 is shown as a pseudogene. This CDR3 region has 15 residues. CDR3 coding DNA: TGTGCAAGTCGCTTAGCGAGGAGGGTTCGAAACACCATATATTTT. This gives the protein CASRLARRVRNTIYF.

The chain has TRBV13 and TRBJ1-1, with D unresolved. Between the trimmed V and J ends, which lost 0 bases and 1 base, there was a span of 6 bases. In germline, CDR1 is PRHDT, CDR2 FYEKMQ (reference sequence). This CDR3 region has 14 residues. CDR3 DNA: TGTGCCAGCAGCTTAGGGGGCTGGAACACTGAAGCTTTCTTT. Translating it yields CASSLGGWNTEAFF.

CDR3 DNA sequence: TGCGCCAGCAGTATCACAGATACGCAGTATTTT. This encodes CASSITDTQYF. The chain links TRBV5-1 to TRBJ2-3, with D hard to call. V lost 5 bases and J lost 2, with 3 bases in between. This CDR3 spans 11 amino acids. The germline V gene encodes CDR1 SGHRS and CDR2 YFSETQ.

The chain joins TRBV12-3 or TRBV12-4 to TRBJ1-2; D remains ambiguous. Between the trimmed V and J ends, which lost 2 bases and 3 bases, there was a span of 7 bases. The CDR3 loop spans 13 amino acids. CDR3 DNA sequence: TGTGCCAGCAGTTTAAGGGAGGACTATGGCTACACCTTC. The encoded protein is CASSLREDYGYTF.

This clone was detected only once. V is TRBV19 and J is TRBJ2-5, with TRBD2 matching 9 bases. The CDR3 consists of 15 residues. Germline values: CDR1 LNHDA, CDR2 SQIVND (reference sequence). Losses at the gene ends were 1 base for V and 2 bases for J; bases not matched to a gene: 2. The CDR3 sequence is CASSIAGLAQETQYF. As DNA, the CDR3 is TGTGCCAGTAGTATAGCGGGACTAGCACAAGAGACCCAGTACTTC.

The J gene is TRBJ1-1, the V gene TRBV7-8; D unresolved. CDR1 SGHVS and CDR2 FQNEAQ come from the germline V gene. The CDR3 length is 14 residues. The ends were cut back, 5 bases at V and 1 base at J, with 11 bases in the middle. This CDR3 is CASSPTAGNTEAFF. In DNA, the CDR3 is TGTGCCAGCAGCCCGACCGCGGGGAACACTGAAGCTTTCTTT.

The chain combines TRBV11-3 with TRBJ1-6, with TRBD1 matching over 11 bases. Trimming cost V 5 bases and J 8 bases; bases outside gene matches: 14. The CDR3 contains 18 residues. Germline assignment: CDR1 SGHNT and CDR2 YENEEA. For the CDR3, the DNA is TGTGCCAGCAGCCCCGGAAGCACCGGGACAGGGGGAGATTCACCCCTCCACTTT. Encoded protein: CASSPGSTGTGGDSPLHF. The variable domain in full, completed from reference TRBV11-3 and TRBJ1-6, reads EAGVVQSPRYKIIEKKQPVAFWCNPISGHNTLYWYLQNLGQGPELLIRYENEEAVDDSQLPKDRFSAERLKGVDSTLKIQPAELGDSAVYLCASSPGSTGTGGDSPLHFGNGTRLTVT.

The genes are TRBV10-3 and TRBJ2-1; TRBD2 aligns across 12 bases. The CDR3 spans 16 residues. Germline CDR1 reads ENHRY; CDR2 reads SYGVKD. V gave up 5 bases and J gave up 9 bases; unmatched junction bases: 11. The CDR3 DNA reads as TGTGCCATCAGTCGTAGACTAGCGGGAGAAGGCACTGAGCAGTTCTTC. Encoded protein: CAISRRLAGEGTEQFF.

This sequence joins TRBV4-1 and TRBJ2-5; 10 positions match TRBD1. The CDR3 loop spans 22 amino acids. V was pared by 0 bases and J by 3 bases, with 22 bases of the junction left unmatched. Germline V lookup: CDR1 MGHRA, CDR2 YSYEKL. This CDR3 is CASSQDPPEDPGQGPPKETQYF. The DNA of the CDR3 is TGCGCCAGCAGCCAAGATCCGCCCGAAGATCCGGGACAGGGGCCTCCTAAAGAGACCCAGTACTTC.

This clone was seen a single time. V is TRBV12-3 or TRBV12-4 and J is TRBJ1-2; D ambiguous. The CDR3 consists of 13 residues. V lost 5 bases and J lost 4, with 11 bases in between. The CDR3 nucleotides read TGTGCCAGCAGTGACAAGTTCATCTATGGCTACACCTTC. Translation gives CASSDKFIYGYTF.

The rearrangement joins TRBV7-8 to TRBJ2-1, with no clear D. This CDR3 has 15 residues. V shed 0 bases and J shed 0 bases, with 6 bases lying between them. Germline loops: CDR1 SGHVS, CDR2 FQNEAQ. Here the CDR3 reads CASSLAVSSYNEQFF. The CDR3 DNA follows: TGTGCCAGCAGCTTAGCAGTTAGCTCCTACAATGAGCAGTTCTTC. Full variable domain (rest looked up from reference TRBV7-8 and TRBJ2-1): GAGVSQSPRYKVAKRGQDVALRCDPISGHVSLFWYQQALGQGPEFLTYFQNEAQLDKSGLPSDRFFAERPEGSVSTLKIQRTQQEDSAVYLCASSLAVSSYNEQFFGPGTRLTVL.

The rearrangement links TRBV7-2 to TRBJ1-5, with TRBD1 identical over 7 bases. Losses at the gene ends were 5 bases for V and 4 bases for J; bases not matched to a gene: 8. The CDR3 contains 15 residues. Looked up from germline, CDR1 is SGHTA and CDR2 is FQGNSA. CDR3 sequence: CASSLIGGFNQPQHF. The CDR3 nucleotides are TGTGCCAGCAGCCTAATAGGGGGCTTTAATCAGCCCCAGCATTTT.

This clone was seen a few times. The chain employs TRBV30 and TRBJ1-5; 8 bases align to TRBD1. This CDR3 is built from 16 residues. Germline assignment: CDR1 GTSNPN and CDR2 SVGIG (reference sequence). J was trimmed by 8 bases and V by 0 bases; bases with no gene match: 12. Here the CDR3 reads CAWSVETGAGTKPQHF. CDR3 nucleotides: TGTGCCTGGAGTGTAGAGACAGGGGCCGGTACGAAGCCCCAGCATTTT.

This chain links TRBV9 with TRBJ1-2, with a tentative D call TRBD1 (5 bases). This CDR3 contains 15 residues. Germline values: CDR1 SGDLS, CDR2 YYNGEE. With 3 bases removed from V and 6 bases from J, the gap between germline ends came to 18 bases. Here the CDR3 reads CASSAPHTWGHGYTF. In DNA form, the CDR3 reads TGTGCCAGCAGCGCCCCCCACACGTGGGGCCATGGCTACACCTTC.

The V and J genes are TRBV10-2 and TRBJ2-3; D uncertain. The V and J ends lost 6 bases and 6 bases respectively, with 22 bases between them. Germline loops: CDR1 WSHSY, CDR2 SAAADI. The CDR3 totals 16 residues. The CDR3 nucleotides are TGCGCCAGCAGGGAGACTGCGATCTTCCCGATGGATACGCAGTATTTT. Its protein is CASRETAIFPMDTQYF.

The genes are TRBV7-9 and TRBJ1-2, with 7 bases that match TRBD1. The germline gives CDR1 SEHNR, CDR2 FQNEAQ (reference sequence). The CDR3 sequence is 15 residues long. V was clipped by 2 bases and J by 3 bases; unmatched bases: 6. CDR3 DNA: TGTGCCAGCAGCTTAAGCACAACAGGGGACTATGGCTACACCTTC. Translated: CASSLSTTGDYGYTF.